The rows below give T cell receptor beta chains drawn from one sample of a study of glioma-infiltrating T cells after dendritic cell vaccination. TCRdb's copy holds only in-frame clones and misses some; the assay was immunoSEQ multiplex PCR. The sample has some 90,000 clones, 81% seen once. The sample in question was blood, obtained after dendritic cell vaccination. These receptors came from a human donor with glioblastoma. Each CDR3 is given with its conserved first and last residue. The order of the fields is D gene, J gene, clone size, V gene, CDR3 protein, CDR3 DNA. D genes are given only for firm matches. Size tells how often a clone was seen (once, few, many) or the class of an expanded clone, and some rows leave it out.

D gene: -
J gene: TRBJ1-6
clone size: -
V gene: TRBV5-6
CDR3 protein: CASSLTRGLTNSPLHF
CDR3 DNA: TGTGCCAGCAGCTTGACCAGGGGCCTAACTAATTCACCCCTCCACTTT

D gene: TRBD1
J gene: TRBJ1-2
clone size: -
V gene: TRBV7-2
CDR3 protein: CASSTDRQYGYTF
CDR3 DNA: TGTGCCAGCAGCACGGACAGGCAGTATGGCTACACCTTC

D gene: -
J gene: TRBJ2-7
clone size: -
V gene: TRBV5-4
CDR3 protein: CASSLFQGGYEQYF
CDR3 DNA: TGTGCCAGCAGCTTGTTCCAGGGGGGTTACGAGCAGTACTTC

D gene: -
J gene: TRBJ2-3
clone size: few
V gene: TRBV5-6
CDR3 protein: CASSLRGTDTQYF
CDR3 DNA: TGTGCCAGCAGCTTGAGAGGCACAGATACGCAGTATTTT

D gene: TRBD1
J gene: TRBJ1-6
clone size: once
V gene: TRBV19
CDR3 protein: CASTSWDRNSPLHF
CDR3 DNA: TGTGCCAGTACTTCCTGGGACAGAAATTCACCCCTCCACTTT

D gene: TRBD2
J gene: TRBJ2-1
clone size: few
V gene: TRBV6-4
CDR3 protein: CASALRGGLREQFF
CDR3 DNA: TGTGCCAGCGCCCTCCGGGGGGGCCTTCGAGAGCAGTTCTTC

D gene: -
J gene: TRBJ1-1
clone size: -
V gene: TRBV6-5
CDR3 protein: CASSSYGRLNTEAFF
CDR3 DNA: TGTGCCAGCAGTAGTTACGGCAGGCTGAACACTGAAGCTTTCTTT

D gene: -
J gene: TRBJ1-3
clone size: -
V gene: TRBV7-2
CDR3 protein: CASSTDSGNTIYF
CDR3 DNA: TGTGCCAGCAGCACAGATTCTGGAAACACCATATATTTT

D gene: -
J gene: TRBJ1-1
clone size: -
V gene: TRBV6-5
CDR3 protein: CASSRGRTEAFF
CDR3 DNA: TGTGCCAGCAGTAGAGGGCGGACTGAAGCTTTCTTT

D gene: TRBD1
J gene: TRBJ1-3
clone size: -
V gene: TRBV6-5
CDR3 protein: CASSSGQGKGNTIYF
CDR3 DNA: TGTGCCAGCAGTTCCGGACAGGGGAAAGGAAACACCATATATTTT

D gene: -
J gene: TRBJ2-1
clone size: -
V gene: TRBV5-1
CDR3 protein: CASREGSYNEQFF
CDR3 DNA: TGCGCCAGCCGGGAAGGTTCCTACAATGAGCAGTTCTTC

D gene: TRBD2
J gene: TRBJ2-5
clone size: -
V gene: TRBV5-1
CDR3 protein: CASSDGLAGGGETQYF
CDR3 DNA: TGCGCCAGCAGCGACGGACTAGCGGGAGGCGGGGAGACCCAGTACTTC

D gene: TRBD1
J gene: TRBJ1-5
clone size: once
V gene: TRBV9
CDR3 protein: CASSGEGGTVNQPQHF
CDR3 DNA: TGTGCCAGCAGTGGTGAAGGGGGGACAGTCAATCAGCCCCAGCATTTT

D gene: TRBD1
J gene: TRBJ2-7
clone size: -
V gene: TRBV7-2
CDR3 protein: CASSLEQGAYEQYF
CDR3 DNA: TGTGCCAGCAGCTTAGAACAGGGGGCCTACGAGCAGTACTTC

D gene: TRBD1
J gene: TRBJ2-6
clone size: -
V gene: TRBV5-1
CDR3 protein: CASSLATGATGANVLTF
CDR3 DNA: TGCGCCAGCAGCTTGGCCACAGGGGCAACTGGGGCCAACGTCCTGACTTTC

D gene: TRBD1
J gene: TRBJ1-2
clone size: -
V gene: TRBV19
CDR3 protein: CASTRGQRDSTGYTF
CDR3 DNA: TGTGCCAGTACCAGGGGACAGAGGGATTCTACTGGCTACACCTTC

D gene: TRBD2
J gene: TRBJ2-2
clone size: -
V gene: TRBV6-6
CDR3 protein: CASSYSGRVNTGELFF
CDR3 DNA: TGTGCCAGCAGTTATTCAGGGAGGGTTAACACCGGGGAGCTGTTTTTT

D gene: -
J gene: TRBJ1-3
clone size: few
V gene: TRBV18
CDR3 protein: CASSPEAYSGNTIYF
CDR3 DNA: TGTGCCAGCTCACCAGAAGCCTACTCTGGAAACACCATATATTTT

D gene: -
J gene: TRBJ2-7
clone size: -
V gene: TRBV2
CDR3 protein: CASSRTESSYEQYF
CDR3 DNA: TGTGCCAGCAGCCGGACAGAGAGCTCCTACGAGCAGTACTTC

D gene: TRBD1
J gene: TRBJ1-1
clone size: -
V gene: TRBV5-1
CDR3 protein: CASSLVGQGAFAFF
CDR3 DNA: TGCGCCAGCAGCTTGGTTGGACAGGGAGCCTTTGCTTTCTTT

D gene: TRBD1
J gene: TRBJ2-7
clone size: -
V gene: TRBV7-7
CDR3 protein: CASSLGQGVVYEQYF
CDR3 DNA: TGTGCCAGCAGCCTTGGACAGGGGGTTGTCTACGAGCAGTACTTC

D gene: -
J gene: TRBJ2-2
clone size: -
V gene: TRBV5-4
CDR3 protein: CASSSRKGLGHYTGELFF
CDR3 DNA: TGTGCCAGCAGTTCAAGGAAGGGACTCGGCCACTACACCGGGGAGCTGTTTTTT

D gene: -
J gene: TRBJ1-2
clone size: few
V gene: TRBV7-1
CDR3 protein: CASSPFDGYTF
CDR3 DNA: TGTGCCAGCAGTCCGTTTGATGGCTACACCTTC

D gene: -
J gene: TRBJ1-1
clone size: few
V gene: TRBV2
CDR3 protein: CASSAVFNTEAFF
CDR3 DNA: TGTGCCAGCAGTGCGGTTTTCAACACTGAAGCTTTCTTT

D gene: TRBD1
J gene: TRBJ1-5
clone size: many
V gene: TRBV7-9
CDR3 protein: CASSQNDRAGHF
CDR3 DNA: TGTGCCAGCAGCCAGAATGACAGGGCTGGGCATTTT

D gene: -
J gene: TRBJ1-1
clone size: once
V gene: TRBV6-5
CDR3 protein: CASRRSGAGGTEAFF
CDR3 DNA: TGTGCCAGCAGACGCTCAGGGGCGGGGGGGACTGAAGCTTTCTTT

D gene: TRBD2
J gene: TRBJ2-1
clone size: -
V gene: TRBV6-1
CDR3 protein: CASSPLAGANNEQFF
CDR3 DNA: TGTGCCAGCAGCCCCTTAGCGGGAGCCAACAATGAGCAGTTCTTC

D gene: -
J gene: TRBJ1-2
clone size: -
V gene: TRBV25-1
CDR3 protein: CATSGFGYGYTF
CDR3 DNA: TGTGCCACCTCAGGGTTCGGGTATGGCTACACCTTC

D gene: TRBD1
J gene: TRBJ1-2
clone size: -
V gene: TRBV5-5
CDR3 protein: CASSLAGQGLYGYTF
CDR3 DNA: TGTGCCAGCAGCTTGGCGGGACAGGGCCTCTATGGCTACACCTTC

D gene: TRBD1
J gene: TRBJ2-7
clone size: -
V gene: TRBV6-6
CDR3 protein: CASSPRTGPQSYEQYF
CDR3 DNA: TGTGCCAGCAGCCCCCGGACAGGGCCCCAGTCCTACGAGCAGTACTTC

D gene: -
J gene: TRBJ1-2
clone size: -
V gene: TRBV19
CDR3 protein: CASSPLEGGKNYGYTF
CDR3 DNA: TGTGCCAGTAGTCCCCTTGAGGGGGGGAAAAACTATGGCTACACCTTC

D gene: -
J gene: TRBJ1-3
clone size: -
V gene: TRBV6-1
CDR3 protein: CASSYESTGNTIYF
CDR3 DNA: TGTGCCAGCAGCTACGAATCCACGGGAAACACCATATATTTT

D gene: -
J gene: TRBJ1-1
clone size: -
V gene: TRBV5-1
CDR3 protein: CASSSTVNTEAFF
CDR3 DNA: TGCGCCAGCAGCTCGACAGTGAACACTGAAGCTTTCTTT

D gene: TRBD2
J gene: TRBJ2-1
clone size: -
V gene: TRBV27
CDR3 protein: CASSLLAGSNNEQFF
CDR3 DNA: TGTGCCAGCAGCCTCCTAGCGGGAAGTAATAATGAGCAGTTCTTC

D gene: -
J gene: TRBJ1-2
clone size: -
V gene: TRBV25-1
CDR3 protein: CASSDLDSLNYGYTF
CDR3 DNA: TGTGCCAGCAGTGATTTGGACAGCCTTAACTATGGCTACACCTTC

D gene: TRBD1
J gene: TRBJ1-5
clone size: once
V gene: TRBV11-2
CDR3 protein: CASSLDQGTGAQPQHF
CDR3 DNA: TGTGCCAGCAGCTTAGATCAGGGGACAGGGGCTCAGCCCCAGCATTTT